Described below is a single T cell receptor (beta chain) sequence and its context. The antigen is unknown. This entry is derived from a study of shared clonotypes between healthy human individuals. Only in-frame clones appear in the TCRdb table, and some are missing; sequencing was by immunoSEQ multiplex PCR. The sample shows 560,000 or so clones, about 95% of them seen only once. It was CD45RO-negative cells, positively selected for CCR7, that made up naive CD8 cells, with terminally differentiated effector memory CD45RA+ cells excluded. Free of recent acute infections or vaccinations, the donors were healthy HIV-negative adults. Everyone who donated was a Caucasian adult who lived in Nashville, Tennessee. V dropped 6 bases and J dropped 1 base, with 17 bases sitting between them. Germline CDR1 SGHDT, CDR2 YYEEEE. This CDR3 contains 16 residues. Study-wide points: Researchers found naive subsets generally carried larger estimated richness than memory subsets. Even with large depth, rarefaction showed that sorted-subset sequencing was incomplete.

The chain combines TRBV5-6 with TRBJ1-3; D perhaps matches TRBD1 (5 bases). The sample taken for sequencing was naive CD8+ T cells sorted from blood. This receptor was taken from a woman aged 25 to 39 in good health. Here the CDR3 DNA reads TGTGCCAGCAACTCCCGGGGGAAGATGTCTGGAAACACCATATATTTT. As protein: CASNSRGKMSGNTIYF.